The rows below give T cell receptor beta chains drawn from one sample of a study of blood T cell repertoires in COVID-19. Sequencing was performed with immunoSEQ multiplex PCR; in TCRdb, only in-frame clones are kept and a portion is missing. Among 150,000 to 200,000 clones listed, 88% were seen once. Sequenced: PBMCs or T cells enriched from blood (not recorded which). These receptors all stem from a woman aged 18 to 35 who had recovered from COVID-19. The CDR3 runs from the conserved cysteine through the conserved F or W. Each record gives: V gene, J gene, CDR3 protein.

TRBV10-1,TRBJ1-5,CASKSKDRGTQPQHF
TRBV7-4,TRBJ1-4,CASTGARNEKLFF
TRBV2,TRBJ2-7,CASSVTGTYEQYF
TRBV11-2,TRBJ2-3,CASSLDQVFSTDTQYF
TRBV7-3,TRBJ1-2,CASSSDRLYGYTF
TRBV11-3,TRBJ2-7,CASSLPGVAGLTPYEQYF
TRBV18,TRBJ1-2,CASSPGGQGNYGYTF
TRBV10-1,TRBJ1-1,CASSEWGRTRAFF
TRBV3-1/TRBV3-2,TRBJ2-5,CASSRRLAGWEETQYF
TRBV11-2,TRBJ1-3,CASSLGTVGNTIYF
TRBV27,TRBJ2-7,CASSLTSGTLYEQYF
TRBV2,TRBJ2-3,CASSENRDTQYF
TRBV2,TRBJ1-2,CASVWITGGYGYTF
TRBV18,TRBJ1-2,CASSPRGDYGYTF
TRBV2,TRBJ2-7,CASRDRALYEQYF
TRBV6-1,TRBJ2-1,CASSEEAGAGDNEQFF
TRBV5-6,TRBJ2-3,CASSRGTLFTDTQYF
TRBV5-1,TRBJ2-1,CASSLGTKRGPDNEQFF
TRBV6-5,TRBJ1-5,CASSIGGSNQPQHF
TRBV11-2,TRBJ2-5,CASSLENSGLQETQYF
TRBV14,TRBJ2-7,CASSQATGWSYEQYF
TRBV6-2/TRBV6-3,TRBJ1-2,CASSPGQRYGYTF
TRBV7-2,TRBJ2-4,CASSLGVSGSLAKNIQYF
TRBV2,TRBJ1-3,CASGAVGNTIYF
TRBV28,TRBJ1-1,CASSLAGTLIPNTEAFF
TRBV6-2/TRBV6-3,TRBJ1-2,CASSVTGNYGYTF
TRBV20-1,TRBJ2-7,CSASHRELHEQYF
TRBV5-1,TRBJ1-1,CASTLGGDGTEAFF
TRBV5-6,TRBJ1-2,CASSSGTGVYGYTF
TRBV18,TRBJ2-1,CASSPSGRYNEQFF
TRBV6-5,TRBJ2-5,CASSYGDRSVTQYF
TRBV4-2,TRBJ2-1,CASSQDGTSSYNEQFF
TRBV7-2,TRBJ2-3,CASSPLRGDTQYF
TRBV2,TRBJ1-1,CASSSQGGGTEAFF
TRBV5-5,TRBJ2-1,CASSEPGWINEQFF
TRBV5-5,TRBJ2-7,CASSLAGDTAYEQYF
TRBV7-9,TRBJ1-5,CASSLGGVQPQHF
TRBV27,TRBJ1-4,CASSWGGVGEKLFF
TRBV28,TRBJ1-1,CASSPHRVNTEAFF
TRBV2,TRBJ2-1,CASSKDRGQWDEQFF
TRBV21-1,TRBJ1-6,CASRGFFFVSYNSPLHF
TRBV28,TRBJ1-2,CASSFFGEGRNGYTF
TRBV7-2,TRBJ1-6,CASSFSQGAQRNSPLHF
TRBV28,TRBJ1-2,CASSPGWDRPNYGYTF
TRBV11-2,TRBJ1-6,CASSPIRGQGGPLHF
TRBV18,TRBJ1-1,CASSRNGGSGLTEAFF
TRBV5-6,TRBJ2-7,CASSLFAGFSYEQYF
TRBV29-1,TRBJ2-2,CSVPSGANTGELFF
TRBV18,TRBJ2-7,CASSQTATYEQYF
TRBV9,TRBJ2-7,CASSVTGTTWDEQYF
TRBV19,TRBJ2-1,CASSSRDRLSYNEQFF
TRBV5-4,TRBJ1-1,CASGTLAPLLGRGTEAFF
TRBV5-6,TRBJ2-7,CASSLKSYEQYF
TRBV7-9,TRBJ2-1,CASSGALAGGYEQFF
TRBV5-1,TRBJ2-1,CASSLSGTGVFEQFF
TRBV7-2,TRBJ2-1,CASSLEGRGTYNEQFF
TRBV28,TRBJ2-2,CAIRTSGSTGELFF
TRBV6-5,TRBJ2-7,CASKTAGGSYEQYF
TRBV9,TRBJ1-3,CASGRSGNTIYF